This T cell receptor (beta chain) was captured by sequencing in a study of shared clonotypes between healthy human individuals. Per the germline V gene, CDR1 is SGHTS and CDR2 is YDEGEE. Trimming left V 2 bases short and J 6 bases short, with 8 bases between. The CDR3 loop spans 12 amino acids. It was across several immunoSEQ plates that each subset's genomic DNA was evenly split. The assay was immunoSEQ multiplex PCR, and TCRdb's table has in-frame clones only and misses some. The sample holds millions of clones, about 92% seen once. In regard to this clone: The antigen is unknown.

The study, taken as a whole, reports: An anticipated effect of sequencing depth on clonotype sharing among donors was recognized.

The sequenced material came from naive CD4+ T cells sorted from blood. The subset is: CD45RA+ positively selected. This clonotype originated in a man aged 18 to 30 in good health. The chain combines TRBV5-8 with TRBJ1-1, with D hard to call. The CDR3 region is CASSFNIAEAFF. In DNA form, the CDR3 reads TGTGCCAGCAGCTTTAATATAGCTGAAGCTTTCTTT.